This section outlines one T cell receptor (beta chain) sequence together with its context. This sample was included in a study of blood T cell repertoires in COVID-19. Study in general: The United States, Italy and Spain supplied acute and convalescent COVID-19 samples. The cDNA or gDNA used as material had been derived from T cells, B-cell-depleted T cells, or PBMCs.

Germline CDR1 reads MNHEY; CDR2 reads SVGAGI. The CDR3 totals 16 residues. The ends lost 4 bases at V and 1 base at J; junction bases unmatched: 7. Enrolled during active infection, Seattle patients were then followed longitudinally. Original processing methods: Reference gene primer amplification in the assay estimated nucleated cell counts. Data came from immunoSEQ multiplex PCR; TCRdb stores just in-frame clones and leaves some out. V and J calls and clone size are copied from that table; D and trimming were computed from the DNA. The sample holds about 170,000 clones, more than 75% seen once. The sequenced sample consisted of peripheral blood. The sequence derives from a young man with COVID-19, enrolled during active disease. The chain employs TRBV6-5 and TRBJ1-1; 9 positions match TRBD1. DNA of the CDR3: TGTGCCAGCAGTTCGCGGGACAGGGCAGCGAACACTGAAGCTTTCTTT. It specifies CASSSRDRAANTEAFF.